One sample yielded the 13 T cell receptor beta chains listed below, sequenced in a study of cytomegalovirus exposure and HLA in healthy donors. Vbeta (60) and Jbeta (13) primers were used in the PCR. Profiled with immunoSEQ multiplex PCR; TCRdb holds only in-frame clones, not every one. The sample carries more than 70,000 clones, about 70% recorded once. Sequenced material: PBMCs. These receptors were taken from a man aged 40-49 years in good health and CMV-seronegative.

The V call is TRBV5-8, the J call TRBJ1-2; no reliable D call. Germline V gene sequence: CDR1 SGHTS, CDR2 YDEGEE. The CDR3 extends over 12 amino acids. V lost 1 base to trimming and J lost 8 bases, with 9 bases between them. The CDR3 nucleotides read TGTGCCAGCAGCTTGTTAAAACGGGGCTACACCTTC. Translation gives CASSLLKRGYTF.

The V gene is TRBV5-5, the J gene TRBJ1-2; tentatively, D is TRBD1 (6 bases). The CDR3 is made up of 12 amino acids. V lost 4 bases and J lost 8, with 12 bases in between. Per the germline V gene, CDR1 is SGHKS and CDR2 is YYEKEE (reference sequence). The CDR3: CASSGGGGGYTF. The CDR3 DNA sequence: TGTGCCAGCAGCGGGGGTGGGGGCGGCTACACCTTC. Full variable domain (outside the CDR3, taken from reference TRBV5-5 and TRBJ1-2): DAGVTQSPTHLIKTRGQQVTLRCSPISGHKSVSWYQQVLGQGPQFIFQYYEKEERGRGNFPDRFSARQFPNYSSELNVNALLLGDSALYLCASSGGGGGYTFGSGTRLTVV.

CDR3 residues: CASSLPGQQMVETQYF. The CDR3 DNA sequence: TGTGCCAGCAGCTTACCGGGACAGCAAATGGTGGAGACCCAGTACTTC. The rearrangement joins TRBV5-4 to TRBJ2-5, with 7 bases fitting TRBD1. This CDR3 contains 16 residues. Trimming cost V 2 bases and J 5 bases; bases outside gene matches: 12. CDR1 and CDR2 (germline): SGHNT, YYREEE (reference sequence).

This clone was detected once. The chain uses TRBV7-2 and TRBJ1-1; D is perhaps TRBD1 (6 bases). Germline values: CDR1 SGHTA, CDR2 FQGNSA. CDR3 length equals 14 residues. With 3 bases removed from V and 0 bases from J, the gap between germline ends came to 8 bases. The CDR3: CASSFQGLNTEAFF. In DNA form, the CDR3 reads TGTGCCAGCAGCTTTCAGGGGTTGAACACTGAAGCTTTCTTT.

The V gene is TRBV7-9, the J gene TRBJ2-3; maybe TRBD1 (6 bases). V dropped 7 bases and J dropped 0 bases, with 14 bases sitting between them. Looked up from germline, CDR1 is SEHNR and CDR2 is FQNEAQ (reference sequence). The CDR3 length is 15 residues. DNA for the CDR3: TGTGCCAGCAACAGGGACCGGATTAGCACAGATACGCAGTATTTT. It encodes CASNRDRISTDTQYF.

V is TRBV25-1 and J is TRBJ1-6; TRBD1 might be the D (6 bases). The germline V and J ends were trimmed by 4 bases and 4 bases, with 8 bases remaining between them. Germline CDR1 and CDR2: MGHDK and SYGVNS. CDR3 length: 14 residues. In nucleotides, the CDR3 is TGTGCCAGCAGTGCAGGGGCTTATAATTCACCCCTCCACTTT. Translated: CASSAGAYNSPLHF.

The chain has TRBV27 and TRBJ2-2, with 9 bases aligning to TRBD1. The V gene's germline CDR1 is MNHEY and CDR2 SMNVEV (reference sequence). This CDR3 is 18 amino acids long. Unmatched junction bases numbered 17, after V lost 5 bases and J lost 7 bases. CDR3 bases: TGTGCCAGCAGTGCCCTTCTCCCCGGGACAGGGCATAACGGGGAGCTGTTTTTT. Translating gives CASSALLPGTGHNGELFF.

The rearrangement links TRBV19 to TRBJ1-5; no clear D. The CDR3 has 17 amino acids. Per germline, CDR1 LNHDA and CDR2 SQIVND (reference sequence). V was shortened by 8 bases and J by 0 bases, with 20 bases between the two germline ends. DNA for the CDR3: TGTGCCAGTCGCCGGGAGGAGACCGAATATAGCAATCAGCCCCAGCATTTT. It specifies CASRREETEYSNQPQHF.

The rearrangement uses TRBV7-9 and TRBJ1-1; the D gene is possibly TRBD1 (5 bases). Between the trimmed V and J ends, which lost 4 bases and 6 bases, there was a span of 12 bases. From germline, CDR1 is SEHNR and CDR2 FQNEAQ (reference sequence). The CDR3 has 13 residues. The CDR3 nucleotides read TGTGCCAGCAGCTCAACGACAGCCCCTGAAGCTTTCTTT. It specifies CASSSTTAPEAFF.

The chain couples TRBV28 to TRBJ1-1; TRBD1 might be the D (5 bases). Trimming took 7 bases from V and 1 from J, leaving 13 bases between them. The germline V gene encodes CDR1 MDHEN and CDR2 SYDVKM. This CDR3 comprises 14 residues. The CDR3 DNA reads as TGTGCCAGCATCATCCAGGGTCCGAACACTGAAGCTTTCTTT. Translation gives CASIIQGPNTEAFF.

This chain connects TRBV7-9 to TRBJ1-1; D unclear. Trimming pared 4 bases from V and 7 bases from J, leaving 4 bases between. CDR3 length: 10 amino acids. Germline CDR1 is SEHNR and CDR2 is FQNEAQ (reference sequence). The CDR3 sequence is CASSSREAFF. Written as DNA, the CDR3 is TGTGCCAGCAGCTCCCGTGAAGCTTTCTTT. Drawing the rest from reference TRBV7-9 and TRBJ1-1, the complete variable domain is DTGVSQNPRHKITKRGQNVTFRCDPISEHNRLYWYRQTLGQGPEFLTYFQNEAQLEKSRLLSDRFSAERPKGSFSTLEIQRTEQGDSAMYLCASSSREAFFGQGTRLTVV.

The CDR3: CASDGTASYEQYF. The CDR3 nucleotides read TGTGCCAGCGATGGGACAGCATCCTACGAGCAGTACTTC. This chain links TRBV7-3 with TRBJ2-7; TRBD1 aligns across 7 bases. The V gene's germline CDR1 is SGHTA and CDR2 FQGTGA. The V and J ends lost 8 bases and 1 base, in that order; junction bases with no gene match: 5. The CDR3 has 13 residues.

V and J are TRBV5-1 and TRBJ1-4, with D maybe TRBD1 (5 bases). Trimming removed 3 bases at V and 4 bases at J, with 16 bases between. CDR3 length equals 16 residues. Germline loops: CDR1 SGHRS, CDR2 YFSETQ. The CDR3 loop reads CASSSLRQGGNEKLFF. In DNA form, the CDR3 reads TGCGCCAGCAGCTCCCTCAGGCAGGGAGGTAATGAAAAACTGTTTTTT.